This TCR beta chain emerged from a study of Tregs in tolerant kidney transplant recipients. This CDR3 is 15 amino acids long. Germline lookup yields CDR1 ENHRY and CDR2 SYGVKD. Note on this clone: What it recognizes is unknown. Mismatch with germline at one junction end may stem from a read error. The sequence runs out 3 residues before the end of the CDR3; the remainder is reconstructed from the germline J gene.

CD4+CD25+CD127- Tregs, CD4+CD25- non-Tregs, CD4 and CD8 cells were sorted. General observations from the study: Validation in larger populations is needed because few patients were studied.

Produced via immunoSEQ multiplex PCR; TCRdb's table is partial and in-frame only. The listing contains 50,000 or so clones. The origin of this receptor is a human donor who received a combined kidney and bone marrow transplant. This sequence joins TRBV10-3 and TRBJ2-7, with 10 bases that match TRBD2. The specimen was CD4+ T cells from blood, collected before the transplant. CDR3 in amino acids: CAIGELAGRGYEQYF. The sequenced CDR3 bases are TGTGCCATCGGTGAACTAGCGGGAAGAGGCTACGAG.